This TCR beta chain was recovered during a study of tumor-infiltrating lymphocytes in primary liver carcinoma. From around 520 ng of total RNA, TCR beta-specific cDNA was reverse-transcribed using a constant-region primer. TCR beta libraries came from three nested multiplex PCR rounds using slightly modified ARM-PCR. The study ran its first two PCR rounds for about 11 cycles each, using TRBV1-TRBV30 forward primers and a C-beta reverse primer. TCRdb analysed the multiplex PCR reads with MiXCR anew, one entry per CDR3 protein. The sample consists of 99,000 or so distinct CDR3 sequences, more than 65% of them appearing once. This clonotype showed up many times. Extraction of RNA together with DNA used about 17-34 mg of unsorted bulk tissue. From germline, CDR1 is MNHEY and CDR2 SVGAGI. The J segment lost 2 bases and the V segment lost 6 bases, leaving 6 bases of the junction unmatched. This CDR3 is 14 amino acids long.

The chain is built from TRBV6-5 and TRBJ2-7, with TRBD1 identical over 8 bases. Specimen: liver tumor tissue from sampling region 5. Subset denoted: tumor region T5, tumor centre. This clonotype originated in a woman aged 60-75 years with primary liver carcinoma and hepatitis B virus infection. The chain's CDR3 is CASSQTGVTYEQYF. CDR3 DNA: TGTGCCAGCAGCCAGACAGGGGTAACCTACGAGCAGTACTTC.